These T cell receptor beta chains were read from a single sample in a study of metastatic and nonmetastatic thyroid tumors. TCRdb re-clonotyped the PCR reads via MiXCR. The sample lists around 19,000 clones, approximately 29% occurring once. The sample was blood. These receptor sequences come from a female donor with papillary thyroid cancer or a benign thyroid nodule (not recorded which). Some clones in this sample may be carry-over from other donors' samples. The CDR3 runs from the conserved cysteine through the conserved F or W. The order of the fields is clone size, J gene, D gene, V gene, CDR3 protein, CDR3 DNA. D genes are given only for firm matches. Rows give clone size only sometimes, using once, few, many, or a class for an expanded clone.

clone_size: .; j_call: TRBJ2-7; d_call: TRBD2; v_call: TRBV4-1; cdr3_aa: CASSQETSGSYEQYF; cdr3_nt: TGCGCCAGCAGCCAGGAGACTAGCGGGAGCTACGAGCAGTACTTC
clone_size: medium-sized; j_call: TRBJ1-6; d_call: .; v_call: TRBV5-1; cdr3_aa: CASGWTESLDNSPLHF; cdr3_nt: TGCGCCAGCGGGTGGACAGAATCTCTCGATAATTCACCCCTCCACTTT
clone_size: medium-sized; j_call: TRBJ2-7; d_call: .; v_call: TRBV6-1; cdr3_aa: CASRPTAAIEQYF; cdr3_nt: TGTGCCAGCAGACCTACGGCGGCAATCGAGCAGTACTTC
clone_size: many; j_call: TRBJ2-1; d_call: TRBD2; v_call: TRBV7-3; cdr3_aa: CASSLVAGGPNEQFF; cdr3_nt: TGTGCCAGCAGCTTAGTAGCGGGAGGGCCAAATGAGCAGTTCTTC
clone_size: many; j_call: TRBJ2-2; d_call: .; v_call: TRBV3-1; cdr3_aa: CASSQVGGVNTGELFF; cdr3_nt: TGTGCCAGCAGCCAAGTTGGCGGGGTGAACACCGGGGAGCTGTTTTTT
clone_size: many; j_call: TRBJ2-3; d_call: .; v_call: TRBV10-3; cdr3_aa: CAISGMTEDTQYF; cdr3_nt: TGTGCCATCAGTGGCATGACGGAGGATACGCAGTATTTT
clone_size: .; j_call: TRBJ2-7; d_call: .; v_call: TRBV30; cdr3_aa: CAWSVRELLIGQYF; cdr3_nt: TGTGCCTGGAGTGTGAGGGAGCTTCTAATTGGGCAGTACTTC
clone_size: .; j_call: TRBJ1-1; d_call: TRBD1; v_call: TRBV11-1; cdr3_aa: CASSPRDRGNTEAFF; cdr3_nt: TGTGCCAGCAGCCCACGGGACAGGGGGAACACTGAAGCTTTCTTT
clone_size: medium-sized; j_call: TRBJ2-7; d_call: TRBD1; v_call: TRBV4-2; cdr3_aa: CASSQGQGSYEQYF; cdr3_nt: TGTGCCAGCAGCCAGGGACAGGGCTCCTACGAGCAGTACTTC
clone_size: few; j_call: TRBJ2-5; d_call: TRBD2; v_call: TRBV12-3/TRBV12-4; cdr3_aa: CATSGGVGTQYF; cdr3_nt: TGTGCCACCAGCGGGGGTGTGGGGACCCAGTACTTC
clone_size: .; j_call: TRBJ2-7; d_call: .; v_call: TRBV6-1; cdr3_aa: CASSEALPTLYEQYF; cdr3_nt: TGTGCCAGCAGTGAAGCGCTCCCCACCCTCTACGAGCAGTACTTC
clone_size: .; j_call: TRBJ2-7; d_call: .; v_call: TRBV19; cdr3_aa: CASSMSGTYEQYF; cdr3_nt: TGTGCCAGTAGTATGTCCGGGACCTACGAGCAGTACTTC
clone_size: medium-sized; j_call: TRBJ2-1; d_call: .; v_call: TRBV11-3; cdr3_aa: CASGRSSYNEQFF; cdr3_nt: TGTGCCTCAGGGAGGTCGTCCTACAATGAGCAGTTCTTC